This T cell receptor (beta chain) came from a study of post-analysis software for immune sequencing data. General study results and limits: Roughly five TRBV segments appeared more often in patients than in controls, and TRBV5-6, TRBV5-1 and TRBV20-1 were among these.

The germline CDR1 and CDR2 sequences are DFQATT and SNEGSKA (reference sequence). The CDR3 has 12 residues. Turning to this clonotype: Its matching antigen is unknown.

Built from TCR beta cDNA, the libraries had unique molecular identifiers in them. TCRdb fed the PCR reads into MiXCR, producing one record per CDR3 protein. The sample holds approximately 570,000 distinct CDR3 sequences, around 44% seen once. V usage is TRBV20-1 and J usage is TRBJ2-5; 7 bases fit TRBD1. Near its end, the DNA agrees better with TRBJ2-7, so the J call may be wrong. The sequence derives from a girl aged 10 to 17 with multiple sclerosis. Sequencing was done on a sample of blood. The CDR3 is CSASRGSNEQYF. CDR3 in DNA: TGCAGTGCTTCCAGGGGGAGTAACGAGCAGTACTTC.